The entry that follows covers one T cell receptor (beta chain) sequence. It lacks a known antigen. The input lacks base qualities; no much larger clone sits a single base away. The record originates from a study of beta chain features in type 1 diabetes (dated by TCRdb to 2016 to 2019). About the full investigation: Mean age, gender distribution, total cell number and subset yield did not differ between patients and healthy donors. A total of approximately 110,000,000 sorted cells were examined across all samples, and a strong correlation was observed between cell number per subset and RNA yield. The study compared TCRB repertoires of sorted circulating CD4+ T cell subsets between recently diagnosed type 1 diabetes patients and matched healthy donors. Naive and central memory subsets were obtained from all 30 or so donors, but regulatory and stem cell-like memory subsets were isolated from only 8 patients and about 8 healthy donors.

On the study overall, not on this receptor specifically: Because cDNA was sequenced instead of genomic DNA, highly expressing activated cells could be over-represented, though the groups showed no difference in activation or CD3 levels. Shorter templates might have been favored by PCR, but patient and control samples were amplified and corrected together, so both groups would have been affected equally by any skew. HLA sub-analyses involved small numbers of individuals, so any influence of HLA type on TCRB rearrangement remained unresolved. Fewer insertions and more nucleotide deletions at VDJ recombination sites were observed in patients with type 1 diabetes, implying thymic rearrangement abnormalities. In all four CD4+ subsets, TCRB CDR3 length was moderately but significantly shorter in type 1 diabetes patients. Naive, central memory and regulatory TCRB repertoires appeared to be more similar among patients than among healthy donors.

The entire isolated RNA was reverse transcribed using the High Capacity cDNA Reverse Transcription Kit, and thus expressed TCRB transcripts were sequenced. For stem cell-like memory T cell samples, survey-depth immunoSEQ sequencing was used, averaging approximately 1 million total reads per sample. Sorted cells were lysed in RLT buffer, and RNA was extracted using DNase-treated RNeasy Micro or Mini kits according to cell number. Each cell subset was processed separately to prevent cross-contamination, with patient and healthy donor samples processed together. The immunoSEQ multiplex PCR was used to amplify TCRB sequences from cDNA, generating 87-bp fragments that spanned the CDR3 region. Sequencing of the amplicons was done on the Illumina HiSeq platform. Processing in the source paper ran as follows. Synthetic template baselines were used to correct PCR bias computationally, reads within Hamming distance 2 were collapsed together, and singletons that could not be merged were discarded. Reads were aligned against IMGT so that V, D and J genes, CDR3 length and insertions or deletions at six rearrangement sites could be assigned. Clonotype counts were normalized to sorted cell number within each subset before computing true diversity and Gini coefficients with the tcR R package. The overlap coefficient, calculated on TCRB nucleotide sequences, was used to quantify repertoire sharing. TCRdb's version of the immuneACCESS table is confined to in-frame rearrangements and falls short of the full clone set. An unresolved V gene accounts for under half of the shortfall where checked; the remainder is of unknown origin. V, J and clone size reflect that table, while D and trimming were determined from the DNA. The sample has tens of thousands of clones on record, just under 65% of them singletons. Together, the top ten hold 0.25% to 0.35% of the sample.

V ends up 3 bases short and J 0 bases short, with an unmatched junction base count of 5. CDR1 and CDR2 (SGHRS, YFSETQ) derive from the germline V gene. Spanning cysteine to phenylalanine, the CDR3 consists of 15 amino acids. Of the read, only the CDR3 DNA is kept; its 45 bases are in frame from base 1. Each donor gave one peripheral blood draw, averaging approximately 0.12 L, which was collected into heparinised tubes. A BD FACSAria II was used to sort naive, central memory, regulatory and stem cell-like memory CD4+ T cells with a panel that included CD45RO, CCR7, CD25, CD127, CD95 and CD27. A purity above 98% was achieved for all sorted populations. PBMCs were separated immediately by Lymphoprep density gradient centrifugation and were stained directly, without being cultured. So that batch effects would be minimized, each experiment stained and sorted samples in pairs, pairing one healthy donor with one patient.

The sample was stem cell memory CD4+ T cells from blood. The cell subset or site label for this specimen denotes: stem cell-like memory CD4+ T cells. The receptor comes from a woman in her thirties with type 1 diabetes. Recombination linked TRBV5-1 to TRBJ1-1; 7 bases in the junction line up with TRBD1. Here the CDR3 is given as CASSSPTGMNTEAFF. The sequence in DNA is TGCGCCAGCAGCTCCCCGACAGGGATGAACACTGAAGCTTTCTTT.